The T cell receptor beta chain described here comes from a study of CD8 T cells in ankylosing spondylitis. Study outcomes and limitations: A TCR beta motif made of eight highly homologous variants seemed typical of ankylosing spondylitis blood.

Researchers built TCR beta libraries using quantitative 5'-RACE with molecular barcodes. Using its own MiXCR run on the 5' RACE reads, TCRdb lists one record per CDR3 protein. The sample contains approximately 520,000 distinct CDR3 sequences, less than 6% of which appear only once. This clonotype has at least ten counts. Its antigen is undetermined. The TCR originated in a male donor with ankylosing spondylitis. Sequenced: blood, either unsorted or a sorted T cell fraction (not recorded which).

The CDR3 nucleotides read TGCAGTGCTAGAGATCGCAGGGGTCAGAACGAGCAGTACTTC. It codes for CSARDRRGQNEQYF. This rearrangement joins TRBV20-1 to TRBJ2-7; a weak D match, TRBD1 (6 bases). CDR1 and CDR2 from the germline V gene are DFQATT and SNEGSKA (reference sequence). CDR3 length equals 14 residues. Deletions cut 0 bases from V and 5 bases from J, with 14 bases between.